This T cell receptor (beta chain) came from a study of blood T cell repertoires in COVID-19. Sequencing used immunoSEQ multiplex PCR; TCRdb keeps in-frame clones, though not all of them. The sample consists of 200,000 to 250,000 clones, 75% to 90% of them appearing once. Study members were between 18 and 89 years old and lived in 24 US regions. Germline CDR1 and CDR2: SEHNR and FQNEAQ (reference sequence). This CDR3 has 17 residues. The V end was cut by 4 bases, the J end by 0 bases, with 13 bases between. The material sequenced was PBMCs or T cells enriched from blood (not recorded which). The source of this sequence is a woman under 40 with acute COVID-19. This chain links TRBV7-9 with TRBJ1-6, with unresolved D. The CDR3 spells CASSSVAASSYNSPLHF. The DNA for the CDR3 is TGTGCCAGCAGCTCCGTAGCCGCCAGCTCCTATAATTCACCCCTCCACTTT.